This TCR beta chain was captured in a study of OX40 agonist ivuxolimab in advanced cancers. Study-level findings and limits: Mean expanded clone counts were higher in CD8+ than CD4+ T cells.

The table came from immunoSEQ multiplex PCR; TCRdb's copy has only in-frame clones and leaves some out. Among 40,000 to 50,000 clones listed, around nine tenths were seen once. Regarding this clone: Antigen specificity is unknown.

If patients had autoimmune disease history or systemic immunosuppression, they were excluded. This receptor was taken from an adult with an advanced solid tumor such as melanoma, head and neck, liver or kidney cancer. The input for sequencing was CD4+ or CD8+ T cells sorted from blood, taken in a trial of the OX40 agonist ivuxolimab.

CDR3 nucleotides: TGTGCCAGCGGGAGCGCGAGCCAAGAGACCCAGTACTTC. It specifies CASGSASQETQYF. This sequence joins TRBV7-7 and TRBJ2-5; a possible D gene is TRBD2 (5 bases). CDR1 SSHAT and CDR2 FNYEAQ come from the germline V gene (reference sequence). The CDR3 consists of 13 residues. Trimming took 8 bases from V and 1 from J, leaving 11 bases between them.